The 23 T cell receptor beta chains listed next were all sequenced from one sample in a study of tumor-infiltrating lymphocytes in localized non-small cell lung cancer. The table came from immunoSEQ multiplex PCR; TCRdb's copy has only in-frame clones and leaves some out. The table shows over 11,000 clones, with about four fifths occurring only once. The specimen sequenced was lung tumor tissue. These receptors were obtained from a human donor with non-small cell lung cancer.

This chain links TRBV15 with TRBJ1-1; D ambiguous. The CDR3 has 12 residues. Germline loops: CDR1 LNHNV, CDR2 YYDKDF (reference sequence). Trimming took 1 base from V and 11 from J, leaving 11 bases between them. In nucleotides, the CDR3 is TGTGCCACCAGCAGAGTTCCGGGAGTGGCTTTCTTT. Its protein is CATSRVPGVAFF.

The chain is built from TRBV30 and TRBJ2-2; possible D gene TRBD1, 8 bases. This CDR3 comprises 14 residues. Trimming cost V 3 bases and J 6 bases, with 14 bases left between them. Germline lookup yields CDR1 GTSNPN and CDR2 SVGIG (reference sequence). CDR3 sequence: CAWRNRGGAGELFF. The CDR3 nucleotides read TGTGCCTGGAGAAACAGGGGGGGGGCCGGGGAGCTGTTTTTT.

The V call is TRBV7-8, the J call TRBJ2-1; 7 nucleotides line up with TRBD2. This CDR3 region has 14 residues. V trimming: 0 bases; J trimming: 6 bases; junction bases outside the gene matches: 2. CDR1 is SGHVS, CDR2 FQNEAQ, per germline. This chain's CDR3 is CASSLARTSNEQFF. Here the CDR3 DNA reads TGTGCCAGCAGCTTAGCAAGGACTAGCAATGAGCAGTTCTTC.

The chain recombines TRBV28 with TRBJ1-5; no definite D call. CDR1 MDHEN and CDR2 SYDVKM come from the germline V gene. The CDR3 length is 16 residues. Deletions cut 6 bases from V and 7 bases from J, with 22 bases between. DNA for the CDR3: TGTGCCAGCAGACCCTCAATTGAGGGCGCCCACCAGCCCCAGCATTTT. Residues: CASRPSIEGAHQPQHF.

This clone was recorded a few times. The chain uses TRBV30 and TRBJ1-1; 9 bases agree with TRBD1. From germline, CDR1 is GTSNPN and CDR2 SVGIG (reference sequence). The CDR3 length is 14 residues. J was trimmed by 3 bases and V by 3 bases; bases with no gene match: 5. The CDR3 nucleotides are TGTGCCTGGAGGCGACAGGGGGGATACACTGAAGCTTTCTTT. Translated, it gives CAWRRQGGYTEAFF.

This clone appeared a single time. The rearrangement uses TRBV2 and TRBJ2-7; D not resolved. Per the germline V gene, CDR1 is SNHLY and CDR2 is FYNNEI. The CDR3 length is 16 residues. Trimming took 1 base from V and 0 from J, leaving 13 bases between them. The CDR3 loop reads CASSEGRTIFSYEQYF. The CDR3 bases are TGTGCCAGCAGTGAAGGCCGAACTATTTTCTCCTACGAGCAGTACTTC.

This chain links TRBV7-2 with TRBJ2-7; D gene unclear. This CDR3 has 15 amino acids. In germline, CDR1 is SGHTA, CDR2 FQGNSA. V lost 2 bases, J lost 0 bases, and 11 bases lay in between. Written as DNA, the CDR3 is TGTGCCAGCAGCTTATCAGCCCAGAGCTCCTACGAGCAGTACTTC. Its protein is CASSLSAQSSYEQYF.

This clone was detected only a few times. The chain has TRBV29-1 and TRBJ1-6, with TRBD1 as a possible D gene (5 bases). CDR1 is SQVTM, CDR2 ANQGSEA, per germline. Trimming pared 4 bases from V and 15 bases from J, leaving 16 bases between. This CDR3 comprises 12 residues. This CDR3 reads CSVGDDRSYLHF. Written as DNA, the CDR3 is TGCAGCGTTGGAGACGACAGATCCTACCTCCACTTT.

In this sample, this clone turned up once. This chain links TRBV6-4 with TRBJ1-1; D is uncertain. The CDR3 consists of 14 residues. Germline assignment: CDR1 MRHNA and CDR2 SNTAGT. V lost 4 bases, J lost 2 bases, and 11 bases lay in between. The DNA for the CDR3 is TGTGCCAGCAGTGCGAATCCGGGAAACACTGAAGCTTTCTTT. Residues: CASSANPGNTEAFF.

This clone was seen only once. The chain is built from TRBV30 and TRBJ1-1; D may be TRBD1 (5 bases). The germline V gene has CDR1 GTSNPN and CDR2 SVGIG (reference sequence). The CDR3 contains 13 residues. The V end lost 2 bases, the J end lost 8 bases, and 15 bases lay between the germline ends. CDR3 residues: CAWSKGTRREAFF. The DNA of the CDR3 is TGTGCCTGGAGTAAAGGGACCAGAAGAGAAGCTTTCTTT.

V usage is TRBV5-4 and J usage is TRBJ2-5; TRBD1 matches 8 bases. With 8 bases clipped from V and 2 bases from J, the junction kept 20 bases outside the gene matches. The CDR3 length is 18 residues. Germline CDR1 reads SGHNT; CDR2 reads YYREEE (reference sequence). Here the CDR3 DNA reads TGTGCCAGTCAGCTTGAGGGGCAGGGGGCGCCAAGTCAAGAGACCCAGTACTTC. Translated: CASQLEGQGAPSQETQYF. Drawing the rest from reference TRBV5-4 and TRBJ2-5, the complete variable domain is ETGVTQSPTHLIKTRGQQVTLRCSSQSGHNTVSWYQQALGQGPQFIFQYYREEENGRGNFPPRFSGLQFPNYSSELNVNALELDDSALYLCASQLEGQGAPSQETQYFGPGTRLLVL.

The count of this clone is one. CDR3 DNA: TGTGCCACCAGCAGAGATCTTTTTGCGGTGGGGGGATACGAGCAGTACTTC. This codes for CATSRDLFAVGGYEQYF. This chain uses TRBV15 with TRBJ2-7; possibly TRBD2 for D (6 bases). Looked up from germline, CDR1 is LNHNV and CDR2 is YYDKDF (reference sequence). The CDR3 has 17 residues. Trimming left V 0 bases short and J 4 bases short, with 19 bases between.

The CDR3 DNA reads as TGTGCCTGGAATCATAATTCACCCCTCCACTTT. The encoded protein is CAWNHNSPLHF. V gene TRBV30 combines with J gene TRBJ1-6, with no clear D. Trimming took off 4 bases at V and 5 bases at J, with 3 bases between the two ends. The CDR3 contains 11 residues. The germline CDR1 and CDR2 sequences are GTSNPN and SVGIG (reference sequence).

The V and J genes are TRBV4-1 and TRBJ2-5; 14 bases map to TRBD2. The germline gives CDR1 MGHRA, CDR2 YSYEKL. V shed 0 bases and J 5 bases; nucleotides not matched to a gene: 11. The CDR3 loop spans 19 amino acids. The CDR3 DNA is TGCGCCAGCAGCCAAGAGACGGGACTAGCGGGGGACTCCAGTGAGACCCAGTACTTC. Encoded protein: CASSQETGLAGDSSETQYF.

CDR3 sequence reads: CASSRETERGYTF. CDR3 DNA sequence: TGTGCCAGTAGTAGGGAAACAGAACGCGGCTACACCTTC. V gene TRBV19 combines with J gene TRBJ1-2; D call uncertain. The germline V and J ends were trimmed by 4 bases and 8 bases, with 14 bases remaining between them. The germline V gene has CDR1 LNHDA and CDR2 SQIVND (reference sequence). This CDR3 has 13 residues.

The chain is built from TRBV5-1 and TRBJ1-4; 7 positions agree with TRBD1. With V trimmed by 4 bases and J by 0 bases, 6 bases remained unmatched. In germline, CDR1 is SGHRS, CDR2 YFSETQ. The CDR3 spans 16 residues. CDR3 sequence (DNA): TGCGCCAGCAGCCGAGACAGGGCAGCAACTAATGAAAAACTGTTTTTT. It is translated as CASSRDRAATNEKLFF.

The chain links TRBV7-2 to TRBJ1-2; D not resolved. CDR1 and CDR2 (germline): SGHTA, FQGNSA. CDR3 length: 14 residues. V dropped 5 bases and J dropped 3 bases, with 13 bases sitting between them. The CDR3 DNA follows: TGTGCCAGCAGCCCTAGAAGATTGGACTATGGCTACACCTTC. Residues: CASSPRRLDYGYTF. Full variable domain (missing parts from reference TRBV7-2 and TRBJ1-2): GAGVSQSPSNKVTEKGKDVELRCDPISGHTALYWYRQSLGQGLEFLIYFQGNSAPDKSGLPSDRFSAERTGGSVSTLTIQRTQQEDSAVYLCASSPRRLDYGYTFGSGTRLTVV.

This clone was counted only a few times. This sequence joins TRBV7-2 and TRBJ2-7; D perhaps matches TRBD2 (6 bases). CDR1 SGHTA and CDR2 FQGNSA come from the germline V gene. V gave up 2 bases and J gave up 3 bases, with 11 bases separating them. The CDR3 runs 14 residues. The CDR3 coding sequence is TGTGCCAGCAGCTTAAGAGGGAGGATCTACGAGCAGTACTTC. Residues: CASSLRGRIYEQYF.

V and J are TRBV18 and TRBJ1-3; no firm D call. V dropped 2 bases and J dropped 0 bases, with 11 bases sitting between them. CDR1 and CDR2 (germline): KGHSH, LQKENI. The CDR3 extends over 16 amino acids. CDR3 sequence: CASSPSAGFSGNTIYF. The CDR3 nucleotides read TGTGCCAGCTCACCAAGTGCCGGGTTCTCTGGAAACACCATATATTTT.

The V gene is TRBV27, the J gene TRBJ1-2; D is ambiguous. V shed 0 bases and J shed 2 bases, with 4 bases lying between them. This CDR3 comprises 13 residues. From germline, CDR1 is MNHEY and CDR2 SMNVEV (reference sequence). In nucleotides, the CDR3 is TGTGCCAGCAGTTTATCAGAAAACTATGGCTACACCTTC. It translates to CASSLSENYGYTF.

The rearrangement joins TRBV11-1 to TRBJ2-1, with 9 bases aligning to TRBD1. Germline assignment: CDR1 SGHAT and CDR2 FQDESV (reference sequence). Trimming took 5 bases from V and 5 from J; bases not matched to a gene: 7. The CDR3 extends over 15 amino acids. The CDR3 loop is CASSPRDRDHNEQFF. CDR3 bases: TGTGCCAGCAGCCCCCGGGACAGGGACCACAATGAGCAGTTCTTC.

The sample holds a few counts of this clone. The gene calls are TRBV5-1 and TRBJ2-7; D is ambiguous. CDR3 size: 12 residues. Germline CDR1 SGHRS, CDR2 YFSETQ. Between the trimmed V and J ends, which lost 4 bases and 2 bases, there was a span of 7 bases. CDR3 amino acids: CASSGNAYEQYF. In nucleotides, the CDR3 is TGCGCCAGCAGCGGGAACGCCTACGAGCAGTACTTC.

The J gene is TRBJ2-7, the V gene TRBV29-1; D gene uncertain. The CDR3 runs 11 residues. Germline lookup yields CDR1 SQVTM and CDR2 ANQGSEA. V lost 3 bases and J lost 2, with 5 bases in between. The CDR3: CSVDGTYEQYF. CDR3 nucleotides: TGCAGCGTTGACGGTACCTACGAGCAGTACTTC.